This T cell receptor (beta chain) is from a study of blood T cell repertoires in COVID-19. The wider study: PBMCs, B-cell-depleted T cells, or T cells were the source of the cDNA or gDNA that made up the material.

Assay: immunoSEQ multiplex PCR; the TCRdb copy retains only in-frame clones and omits some. Of about 190,000 clones in the sample, less than 85% are singletons; the top ten hold around an eighth. Germline assignment: CDR1 MDHEN and CDR2 SYDVKM. The CDR3 has 14 amino acids. V lost 10 bases and J lost 3, with 16 bases in between. Sequenced input: peripheral blood. This sequence originates from a woman aged 45-60 years with acute or convalescent COVID-19. The chain joins TRBV28 to TRBJ1-5; the D is unclear. CDR3 DNA: TGTGCCACCGGTGGGAGGGTACCCAATCAGCCCCAGCATTTT. It encodes CATGGRVPNQPQHF. The whole variable domain, filled in from reference TRBV28 and TRBJ1-5, reads DVKVTQSSRYLVKRTGEKVFLECVQDMDHENMFWYRQDPGLGLRLIYFSYDVKMKEKGDIPEGYSVSREKKERFSLILESASTNQTSMYLCATGGRVPNQPQHFGDGTRLSIL.